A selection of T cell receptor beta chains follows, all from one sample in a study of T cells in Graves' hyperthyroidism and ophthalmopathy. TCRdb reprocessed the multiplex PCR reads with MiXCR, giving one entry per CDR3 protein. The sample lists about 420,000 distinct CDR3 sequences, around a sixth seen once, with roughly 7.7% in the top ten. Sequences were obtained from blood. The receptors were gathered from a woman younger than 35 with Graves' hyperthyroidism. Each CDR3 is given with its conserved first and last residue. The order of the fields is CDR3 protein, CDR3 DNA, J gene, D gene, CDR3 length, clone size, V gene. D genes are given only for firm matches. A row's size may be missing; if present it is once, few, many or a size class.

CDR3: CASSQEQSQPQHF; DNA: TGTGCCAGCAGCCAAGAACAGTCCCAGCCCCAGCATTTT; J: TRBJ1-5; D: .; length: 13; size: many; V: TRBV3-1
CDR3: CASTRGLAAYEQYF; DNA: TGTGCCAGCACTCGGGGACTAGCCGCCTACGAGCAGTACTTC; J: TRBJ2-7; D: TRBD2; length: 14; size: many; V: TRBV12-3/TRBV12-4
CDR3: CASSKPSRGLTEAFF; DNA: TGTGCCAGCAGTAAACCCTCCAGGGGGCTCACTGAAGCTTTCTTT; J: TRBJ1-1; D: TRBD1; length: 15; size: few; V: TRBV5-4
CDR3: CASSPDRVQETQYF; DNA: TGTGCCAGCAGCCCAGACAGGGTACAAGAGACCCAGTACTTC; J: TRBJ2-5; D: TRBD1; length: 14; size: many; V: TRBV11-3
CDR3: CASRPGGPHYEQYF; DNA: TGTGCCAGCAGACCAGGGGGGCCTCACTACGAGCAGTACTTC; J: TRBJ2-7; D: .; length: 14; size: many; V: TRBV28
CDR3: CASSIGTSGNNEQFF; DNA: TGTGCCAGTAGTATTGGGACTAGCGGGAACAATGAGCAGTTCTTC; J: TRBJ2-1; D: TRBD2; length: 15; size: few; V: TRBV19
CDR3: CASSVEWRGSEQYF; DNA: TGTGCCAGCAGCGTAGAGTGGCGCGGGTCCGAGCAGTACTTC; J: TRBJ2-7; D: .; length: 14; size: many; V: TRBV9
CDR3: CASSLSGDGYTF; DNA: TGTGCCAGCAGTTTAAGCGGGGATGGCTACACCTTC; J: TRBJ1-2; D: .; length: 12; size: many; V: TRBV12-3/TRBV12-4
CDR3: CASRRLEVTEAFF; DNA: TGTGCCAGCAGAAGACTAGAGGTCACTGAAGCTTTCTTT; J: TRBJ1-1; D: .; length: 13; size: many; V: TRBV6-1
CDR3: CASSLLAEATDTQYF; DNA: TGTGCCAGCAGCTTACTAGCGGAGGCCACAGATACGCAGTATTTT; J: TRBJ2-3; D: TRBD2; length: 15; size: many; V: TRBV7-9
CDR3: CASTTKRGSYGYTF; DNA: TGTGCCAGCACTACAAAAAGGGGTTCCTATGGCTACACCTTC; J: TRBJ1-2; D: .; length: 14; size: many; V: TRBV12-3/TRBV12-4
CDR3: CASSQEGYEQYF; DNA: TGCGCCAGCAGCCAAGAAGGGTACGAGCAGTACTTC; J: TRBJ2-7; D: .; length: 12; size: many; V: TRBV4-1
CDR3: CSAYGQGAGGIYGYTF; DNA: TGCAGTGCCTACGGACAGGGGGCTGGTGGGATCTATGGCTACACCTTC; J: TRBJ1-2; D: TRBD1; length: 16; size: many; V: TRBV20-1
CDR3: CASRAGETYEQYF; DNA: TGTGCCAGCAGGGCAGGGGAAACGTACGAGCAGTACTTC; J: TRBJ2-7; D: .; length: 13; size: many; V: TRBV7-9
CDR3: CASRTGGYSPLHF; DNA: TGTGCCAGCCGGACAGGGGGCTATTCACCCCTCCACTTT; J: TRBJ1-6; D: TRBD1; length: 13; size: .; V: TRBV6-2/TRBV6-3
CDR3: CSAGRTGPFYEQYF; DNA: TGCAGTGCTGGACGGACCGGGCCTTTTTACGAGCAGTACTTC; J: TRBJ2-7; D: .; length: 14; size: many; V: TRBV20-1
CDR3: CASSQGAGSGEQFF; DNA: TGTGCCAGCAGCCAGGGTGCGGGGAGTGGTGAGCAGTTCTTC; J: TRBJ2-1; D: .; length: 14; size: many; V: TRBV12-3/TRBV12-4
CDR3: CASSDTVTNTEAFF; DNA: TGTGCCAGCAGTGACACTGTTACCAACACTGAAGCTTTCTTT; J: TRBJ1-1; D: .; length: 14; size: few; V: TRBV6-1
CDR3: CAWSLERTGVTEKLFF; DNA: TGTGCCTGGAGTCTCGAAAGGACAGGGGTAACTGAAAAACTGTTTTTT; J: TRBJ1-4; D: TRBD1; length: 16; size: many; V: TRBV30
CDR3: CSVGGAGGPRSTDTQYF; DNA: TGCAGTGTAGGGGGGGCGGGAGGCCCTCGGAGCACAGATACGCAGTATTTT; J: TRBJ2-3; D: TRBD2; length: 17; size: many; V: TRBV20-1
CDR3: CASSRGFNQPQHF; DNA: TGTGCCAGCAGTAGGGGCTTCAATCAGCCCCAGCATTTT; J: TRBJ1-5; D: .; length: 13; size: many; V: TRBV27
CDR3: CASSQGTSGGADTQYF; DNA: TGTGCCAGCAGCCAAGGGACTAGCGGGGGGGCAGATACGCAGTATTTT; J: TRBJ2-3; D: TRBD2; length: 16; size: many; V: TRBV4-2
CDR3: CASRDRNRPSTDTQYF; DNA: TGTGCCAGCCGGGACAGAAATCGGCCTAGCACAGATACGCAGTATTTT; J: TRBJ2-3; D: TRBD1; length: 16; size: many; V: TRBV7-2
CDR3: CASSPRDRYTGELFF; DNA: TGCGCCAGCAGCCCCCGGGACAGGTACACCGGGGAGCTGTTTTTT; J: TRBJ2-2; D: TRBD1; length: 15; size: .; V: TRBV4-1
CDR3: CSARASGQETQYF; DNA: TGCAGTGCTAGAGCTAGCGGACAAGAGACCCAGTACTTC; J: TRBJ2-5; D: TRBD2; length: 13; size: few; V: TRBV20-1
CDR3: CASSYGTSGRRHEQYF; DNA: TGTGCCAGCAGTTACGGCACTAGCGGGAGGAGACACGAGCAGTACTTC; J: TRBJ2-7; D: TRBD2; length: 16; size: many; V: TRBV6-5
CDR3: CAWDTGRASVSSYNEQFF; DNA: TGTGCCTGGGACACGGGTCGGGCTAGCGTCAGCTCCTACAATGAGCAGTTCTTC; J: TRBJ2-1; D: .; length: 18; size: many; V: TRBV30
CDR3: CASRIGQVNQPQHF; DNA: TGTGCCAGTAGAATTGGACAGGTGAATCAGCCCCAGCATTTT; J: TRBJ1-5; D: TRBD1; length: 14; size: many; V: TRBV19